Sequencing of this TCR beta chain was carried out in a study of T cells in localized non-small cell lung cancer. Comments on this clone: As yet, its antigen is unknown.

Regarding the study as a whole: Highest T cell clonality was seen in uninvolved adjacent lung, surpassing that measured in tumor. Longer overall survival associated with higher blood T cell density; shorter survival with higher adjacent-lung clonality.

Data came from immunoSEQ multiplex PCR; TCRdb stores just in-frame clones and leaves some out. Among about 14,000 clones, more than 65% were seen once, and the ten largest hold around 4%. Germline V gene sequence: CDR1 LNHDA, CDR2 SQIVND (reference sequence). The trim removed 2 bases at V and 9 bases at J, leaving 6 bases unmatched. CDR3 size: 15 residues. This receptor was obtained from a female donor of 60 years or more with stage I squamous cell lung carcinoma. Sequencing was performed on peripheral blood, taken before any cancer treatment. The chain joins TRBV19 to TRBJ2-1; TRBD2 matches at 11 bases. The CDR3 region has the DNA TGTGCCAGTAGTATATTACTAGCGGGGGCTTCTGAGCAGTTCTTC. Protein product: CASSILLAGASEQFF.